A single sample is the source of the 23 T cell receptor beta chains below, sequenced in a study of cytomegalovirus exposure and HLA in healthy donors (dated by TCRdb to 2017 to 2019). Library preparation was by the immunoSEQ multiplex PCR assay. The multiplex PCR relied on a mix of 60 forward primers for TCR Vbeta segments and 13 reverse primers for TCR Jbeta segments. This is the immuneACCESS table as TCRdb keeps it, with only in-frame sequences that have V and J called. A part of the clones is gone; compared with another copy, unresolved V genes explain less than half, and the rest is unexplained. The sample profile shows 80,000 to 100,000 clones; around 80% of them were found once. The ten most abundant clones make up 7.3% of the sample. Sequences were obtained from PBMCs. The receptors come from a man aged 25 to 40 in good health and CMV-seronegative.

V and J are TRBV4-1 and TRBJ2-2; 9 positions agree with TRBD1. Trimming took 2 bases from V and 5 from J; bases not matched to a gene: 3. The CDR3 contains 15 residues. The germline CDR1 and CDR2 sequences are MGHRA and YSYEKL. The CDR3 coding sequence is TGCGCCAGCAGCCAACCGGACAGGGGTACCGGGGAGCTGTTTTTT. Protein sequence: CASSQPDRGTGELFF.

The V and J genes are TRBV4-1 and TRBJ1-2; tentatively, D is TRBD1 (5 bases). V lost 0 bases and J 8 bases, leaving 10 bases between the germline ends. CDR1 MGHRA and CDR2 YSYEKL come from the germline V gene. The CDR3 has 13 amino acids. The CDR3 region is CASSQETVFGYTF. The CDR3 DNA reads as TGCGCCAGCAGCCAAGAGACAGTTTTCGGCTACACCTTC.

This sequence joins TRBV7-6 and TRBJ2-7, with 7 bases identical to TRBD2. The CDR3 runs to 15 residues. CDR1 is SGHVS, CDR2 FNYEAQ, per germline. Trimming at V came to 1 base and at J to 0 bases, leaving 3 bases not matched to a gene. Here the CDR3 reads CASSLGGGSSYEQYF. CDR3 bases: TGTGCCAGCAGCTTAGGGGGCGGGAGCTCCTACGAGCAGTACTTC.

The chain employs TRBV30 and TRBJ1-2; 10 bases fit TRBD1. The V gene's germline CDR1 is GTSNPN and CDR2 SVGIG (reference sequence). V lost 1 base to trimming and J lost 6 bases; unmatched junction nucleotides: 2. CDR3 length: 13 residues. The CDR3 DNA follows: TGTGCCTGGAGTGCCGGGACAGGGGATGGCTACACCTTC. Amino acids: CAWSAGTGDGYTF.

This clone was detected only once. CDR3 sequence: CASSKEVLVITEAFF. The CDR3 region has the DNA TGTGCCAGCAGTAAAGAGGTTCTAGTAATCACTGAAGCTTTCTTT. The chain recombines TRBV2 with TRBJ1-1; D ambiguous. CDR1 and CDR2 (germline): SNHLY, FYNNEI. This CDR3 is 15 amino acids long. V was pared by 5 bases and J by 4 bases, with 17 bases between.

The chain employs TRBV10-3 and TRBJ2-7; possibly TRBD1 for D (6 bases). The CDR3 runs 13 residues. Germline V gives CDR1 ENHRY, CDR2 SYGVKD. V was trimmed by 6 bases and J by 5 bases, leaving 14 bases between them. DNA of the CDR3: TGTGCCATCAGAATGACAGGCGGAGACGAGCAGTACTTC. It yields the protein CAIRMTGGDEQYF.

The V and J genes are TRBV6-5 and TRBJ1-1, with 7 bases matching TRBD1. The junction had 7 bases not matched to a gene; V was cut back by 6 bases and J by 6 bases. CDR1 MNHEY and CDR2 SVGAGI come from the germline V gene. The CDR3 is 13 amino acids. The CDR3 sequence is CASRSPDRAEAFF. CDR3 coding DNA: TGTGCCAGCAGATCACCCGACAGGGCTGAAGCTTTCTTT.

The chain employs TRBV2 and TRBJ2-5; TRBD2 agrees at 9 bases. The CDR3 length is 13 residues. Germline values: CDR1 SNHLY, CDR2 FYNNEI. With 8 bases clipped from V and 3 bases from J, the junction kept 4 bases outside the gene matches. The CDR3 coding sequence is TGTGCCAGCCTAGCGGGGAGCAAAGAGACCCAGTACTTC. This gives the protein CASLAGSKETQYF.

The J gene is TRBJ2-7, the V gene TRBV27; 9 positions match TRBD1. This CDR3 contains 14 residues. V was pared by 4 bases and J by 6 bases, with 7 bases of the junction left unmatched. Germline-derived CDR1 and CDR2 are MNHEY and SMNVEV (reference sequence). For the CDR3, the DNA is TGTGCCAGCAGTTACGGGACAGGGTACTTCGAGCAGTACTTC. Encoded protein: CASSYGTGYFEQYF.

The rearrangement uses TRBV11-3 and TRBJ2-3; D might be TRBD2 (6 bases). Between the trimmed V and J ends, which lost 5 bases and 2 bases, there was a span of 11 bases. Germline-derived CDR1 and CDR2 are SGHNT and YENEEA. This CDR3 is built from 14 residues. CDR3 nucleotide sequence: TGTGCCAGCAGCCTTAGCGGATTCACAGATACGCAGTATTTT. Translating it yields CASSLSGFTDTQYF. Full variable domain (outside the CDR3, taken from reference TRBV11-3 and TRBJ2-3): EAGVVQSPRYKIIEKKQPVAFWCNPISGHNTLYWYLQNLGQGPELLIRYENEEAVDDSQLPKDRFSAERLKGVDSTLKIQPAELGDSAVYLCASSLSGFTDTQYFGPGTRLTVL.

The V gene is TRBV28, the J gene TRBJ2-1; D gene unclear. CDR3 length: 11 residues. V lost 9 bases to trimming and J lost 9 bases, with 12 bases between them. CDR1 and CDR2 from the germline V gene are MDHEN and SYDVKM. The CDR3 protein is CASFGQAEQFF. CDR3 bases: TGTGCCAGTTTTGGGCAAGCTGAGCAGTTCTTC.

The rearrangement links TRBV7-2 to TRBJ2-7, with D perhaps TRBD1 (5 bases). Germline V gives CDR1 SGHTA, CDR2 FQGNSA. The CDR3 is 16 residues long. Between the trimmed V and J ends, which lost 0 bases and 1 base, there was a span of 13 bases. DNA of the CDR3: TGTGCCAGCAGCTTAGCGCCGCCAGGGTTGTCCTACGAGCAGTACTTC. Amino acids: CASSLAPPGLSYEQYF.

The rearrangement joins TRBV9 to TRBJ1-1; weak D call: TRBD1 (6 bases). The germline V and J ends were trimmed by 0 bases and 6 bases, with 15 bases remaining between them. Germline V gene data show CDR1 as SGDLS and CDR2 as YYNGEE. The CDR3 is 15 amino acids. CDR3 DNA sequence: TGTGCCAGCAGCGTAGCTCTGGGACACGGGTCTGAAGCTTTCTTT. Translation gives CASSVALGHGSEAFF. Full variable domain (missing parts from reference TRBV9 and TRBJ1-1): DSGVTQTPKHLITATGQRVTLRCSPRSGDLSVYWYQQSLDQGLQFLIQYYNGEERAKGNILERFSAQQFPDLHSELNLSSLELGDSALYFCASSVALGHGSEAFFGQGTRLTVV.

This chain connects TRBV27 to TRBJ2-1, with 9 bases that match TRBD1. V shed 6 bases, J shed 10 bases, and the junction held 13 bases outside the gene matches. The CDR3 has 15 residues. Per germline, CDR1 MNHEY and CDR2 SMNVEV (reference sequence). The DNA for the CDR3 is TGTGCCAGCAGAGTTCCGGGACAGGGCGTTGCGGAGCAGTTCTTC. Protein product: CASRVPGQGVAEQFF.

V is TRBV7-2 and J is TRBJ1-6; D ambiguous. Per the germline V gene, CDR1 is SGHTA and CDR2 is FQGNSA. V was cut by 1 base and J by 3 bases, with 10 bases left in between. The CDR3 consists of 16 residues. CDR3 sequence reads: CASSLGQADYNSPLHF. CDR3 DNA: TGTGCCAGCAGCTTAGGTCAGGCTGACTATAATTCACCCCTCCACTTT.

Worth noting for this clone: One junction end does not reproduce the germline sequence, and a read error may be involved. The V call is TRBV7-9, the J call TRBJ2-6, with a tentative D call TRBD1 (6 bases). This CDR3 spans 16 amino acids. CDR1 and CDR2 (germline): SEHNR, FQNEAQ (reference sequence). The CDR3 DNA sequence: TGTGCCAGCAGCTTAGTTTCAGGGGTTGGGGCCGACGTCCTGACTTTC. This sequence encodes CASSLVSGVGADVLTF.

The CDR3 region has the DNA TGCGCCAGCAGCGGAGTGGGACTAGCGGGAGCCAACTACGAGCAGTACTTC. Residues: CASSGVGLAGANYEQYF. This chain connects TRBV4-1 to TRBJ2-7; 14 nucleotides line up with TRBD2. CDR1 MGHRA and CDR2 YSYEKL come from the germline V gene. V shed 5 bases, J shed 3 bases, and the junction held 9 bases outside the gene matches. The CDR3 has 17 residues.

The chain couples TRBV21-1 to TRBJ2-1; TRBD1, the D gene given by the table, was not confirmed from the DNA. TRBV21-1 is termed a pseudogene. The CDR3 is 12 amino acids. CDR3 region: CASRGSLNEQFF. The CDR3 region has the DNA TGTGCCAGCAGGGGCTCACTCAATGAGCAGTTCTTC.

The chain carries TRBV29-1 and TRBJ2-7; 9 nucleotides align to TRBD1. The germline V gene has CDR1 SQVTM and CDR2 ANQGSEA. The CDR3 runs 17 residues. Trimming took 6 bases from V and 2 from J; bases not matched to a gene: 17. The CDR3 sequence is CSVLSGTGIITTYEQYF. The CDR3 bases are TGCAGCGTGCTATCCGGGACAGGGATAATCACGACCTACGAGCAGTACTTC.

The chain joins TRBV30 to TRBJ2-7; 8 bases align to TRBD2. The CDR3 has 13 residues. The germline CDR1 and CDR2 sequences are GTSNPN and SVGIG (reference sequence). V was clipped by 3 bases and J by 0 bases; unmatched bases: 1. The CDR3 nucleotides read TGTGCCTGGAGGACTAGCGCCTCCTACGAGCAGTACTTC. This gives the protein CAWRTSASYEQYF.

The V call is TRBV9, the J call TRBJ2-5; tentative D call: TRBD2 (7 bases). V lost 4 bases to trimming and J lost 4 bases, with 17 bases between them. The CDR3 extends over 15 amino acids. The V gene's germline CDR1 is SGDLS and CDR2 YYNGEE. CDR3 amino acids: CASSLRGAIGETQYF. CDR3 DNA: TGTGCCAGCAGCTTACGGGGGGCCATTGGAGAGACCCAGTACTTC.

The table lists this clone with a few counts. The J gene is TRBJ1-2, the V gene TRBV6-5; weak D call: TRBD1 (6 bases). The germline V gene has CDR1 MNHEY and CDR2 SVGAGI. The CDR3 spans 15 residues. With 5 bases removed from V and 8 bases from J, the gap between germline ends came to 21 bases. In DNA, the CDR3 is TGTGCCAGCAGTCCCGGGACAAGGGGTTTAGGGGGCTACACCTTC. Protein sequence: CASSPGTRGLGGYTF.

This clone turned up a few times. The chain recombines TRBV5-5 with TRBJ2-7; D gene ambiguous. V was trimmed by 0 bases and J by 2 bases, leaving 6 bases between them. The length of the CDR3 is 13 residues. The germline CDR1 and CDR2 sequences are SGHKS and YYEKEE (reference sequence). Written as DNA, the CDR3 is TGTGCCAGCAGCTTGGACTTTCCCTACGAGCAGTACTTC. This sequence encodes CASSLDFPYEQYF.